Described below is a single T cell receptor beta chain sequence and its context. These data come from a study of T cell changes during pregnancy in multiple sclerosis. Germline V gene lookup returns CDR1 MDHEN and CDR2 SYDVKM. This CDR3 spans 15 amino acids. V shed 7 bases and J 6 bases; nucleotides not matched to a gene: 11. Using immunoSEQ multiplex PCR, the repertoire was profiled, and TCRdb retains in-frame clones only, with some absent. The profile covers tens of thousands of clones, with 92% appearing a single time and 0.78% taken by the ten largest. The receptor's source is a female donor with multiple sclerosis, enrolled in a pregnancy study. V gene TRBV28 combines with J gene TRBJ2-1; 8 nucleotides agree with TRBD2. The sequencing used CD4+ T cells from peripheral blood mononuclear cells, collected before pregnancy. CDR3 nucleotide sequence: TGTGCCAGCAACCCGGAGGGACTAGGGATCAATGAGCAGTTCTTC. Translated: CASNPEGLGINEQFF.